These 30 T cell receptor beta chains share one sample of origin, sequenced in a study of shared clonotypes between healthy human individuals. The repertoire was sequenced with immunoSEQ multiplex PCR; TCRdb's copy has only in-frame clones and lacks some. The table has about 2 million clones, 85% to 95% seen once. The naive CD8 fraction comprised CD45RO-negative cells positively selected for CCR7 and excluded terminally differentiated effector memory CD45RA+ cells. The specimen was naive CD8+ T cells sorted from blood. These receptor sequences come from a young man in good health.

This chain joins TRBV9 and TRBJ1-4; no definite D call. Trimming shortened V by 0 bases and J by 6 bases, and 0 bases separated the two germline ends. The germline V gene encodes CDR1 SGDLS and CDR2 YYNGEE. The CDR3 consists of 11 residues. CDR3 nucleotides: TGTGCCAGCAGCGTAGATGAAAAACTGTTTTTT. Amino acids: CASSVDEKLFF.

This clone was seen a single time. The chain couples TRBV19 to TRBJ1-6; D not resolved. Germline V gene data show CDR1 as LNHDA and CDR2 as SQIVND (reference sequence). This CDR3 region has 13 residues. Trimming cost V 4 bases and J 8 bases, with 9 bases left between them. CDR3 loop: CASSTDTYSPLHF. In DNA, the CDR3 is TGTGCCAGTAGTACCGACACTTATTCACCCCTCCACTTT.

The chain joins TRBV9 to TRBJ2-7, with TRBD1 as a possible D gene (6 bases). V was shortened by 2 bases and J by 2 bases, with 11 bases between the two germline ends. The CDR3 spans 14 residues. Germline values: CDR1 SGDLS, CDR2 YYNGEE. CDR3 in amino acids: CASSVRQETYEQYF. The DNA for the CDR3 is TGTGCCAGCAGCGTCCGACAGGAAACCTACGAGCAGTACTTC.

Only one count was recorded for this clone. The V and J genes are TRBV14 and TRBJ2-1; TRBD1 matches 7 bases. Germline V gene data show CDR1 as SGHDN and CDR2 as FVKESK. The V and J ends lost 4 bases and 4 bases, in that order; junction bases with no gene match: 7. The CDR3 has 15 amino acids. The CDR3 DNA follows: TGTGCCAGCAGCCCCGCAGGGGGAGAATACAATGAGCAGTTCTTC. Translated, it gives CASSPAGGEYNEQFF.

The J gene is TRBJ2-7, the V gene TRBV9; D gene unclear. The V end was cut by 3 bases, the J end by 0 bases, with 10 bases between. The CDR3 runs 14 residues. CDR1 is SGDLS, CDR2 YYNGEE, per germline. The CDR3 protein is CASSEAVSSYEQYF. The CDR3 nucleotides read TGTGCCAGCAGCGAGGCCGTTAGCTCCTACGAGCAGTACTTC.

The chain has TRBV7-9 and TRBJ2-5; D is perhaps TRBD1 (6 bases). Trimming shortened V by 5 bases and J by 6 bases, and 10 bases separated the two germline ends. CDR3 size: 12 residues. Germline V gene data show CDR1 as SEHNR and CDR2 as FQNEAQ (reference sequence). CDR3 in DNA: TGTGCCAGCAGCACGGACAGTCAGACCCAGTACTTC. Residues: CASSTDSQTQYF.

As for this clone: This same CDR3 is encoded by further DNA sequences in the sample. This chain links TRBV5-1 with TRBJ2-2, with TRBD2 as a possible D gene (5 bases). The CDR3 runs 14 residues. The germline CDR1 and CDR2 sequences are SGHRS and YFSETQ. V lost 4 bases and J 2 bases, leaving 9 bases between the germline ends. The CDR3 DNA reads TGCGCCAGCAGCCTCGGGGTTAACACCGGGGAGCTGTTTTTT. This encodes CASSLGVNTGELFF.

As to this clone: Other DNA sequences in the same sample also yield this CDR3. This chain connects TRBV5-1 to TRBJ1-1; 7 bases are a match to TRBD1. Germline CDR1 reads SGHRS; CDR2 reads YFSETQ. V lost 0 bases to trimming and J lost 1 base; unmatched junction nucleotides: 0. There are 14 residues in the CDR3. This chain's CDR3 is CASSLAGGNTEAFF. The CDR3 DNA is TGCGCCAGCAGCTTGGCAGGGGGGAACACTGAAGCTTTCTTT.

With regard to this clone: The sample holds other DNA sequences that translate to the same CDR3. V and J are TRBV5-6 and TRBJ1-1; TRBD1 matches 8 bases. With V trimmed by 1 base and J by 4 bases, 0 bases remained unmatched. This CDR3 region has 13 residues. The germline gives CDR1 SGHDT, CDR2 YYEEEE. CDR3 nucleotide sequence: TGTGCCAGCAGCTTGACAGGGGGCACTGAAGCTTTCTTT. This encodes CASSLTGGTEAFF.

This rearrangement joins TRBV15 to TRBJ2-7; TRBD2 is a possible D gene (6 bases). Trimming removed 0 bases from V and 0 bases from J, with 9 bases in between. Germline V gene sequence: CDR1 LNHNV, CDR2 YYDKDF (reference sequence). The CDR3 is made up of 15 amino acids. CDR3 sequence reads: CATSRDLARSYEQYF. In DNA, the CDR3 is TGTGCCACCAGCAGAGATCTAGCGCGCTCCTACGAGCAGTACTTC.

On this clone: The identical CDR3 is also encoded by other nucleotide sequences in the sample. This CDR3 is CASSIDGEDTEAFF. In DNA, the CDR3 is TGTGCCAGTAGTATAGACGGGGAGGACACTGAAGCTTTCTTT. The V gene is TRBV19, the J gene TRBJ1-1; D gene ambiguous. The germline gives CDR1 LNHDA, CDR2 SQIVND (reference sequence). The CDR3 consists of 14 residues. Trimming left V 0 bases short and J 3 bases short, with 8 bases between. Full variable domain (rest looked up from reference TRBV19 and TRBJ1-1): DGGITQSPKYLFRKEGQNVTLSCEQNLNHDAMYWYRQDPGQGLRLIYYSQIVNDFQKGDIAEGYSVSREKKESFPLTVTSAQKNPTAFYLCASSIDGEDTEAFFGQGTRLTVV.

Concerning this clone itself: In the same sample, other DNA sequences code for this CDR3. The rearrangement uses TRBV2 and TRBJ2-7, with 11 bases lining up with TRBD2. Germline V gives CDR1 SNHLY, CDR2 FYNNEI. The ends lost 10 bases at V and 3 bases at J; junction bases unmatched: 2. The CDR3 extends over 12 amino acids. The CDR3 here is CAKGLADYEQYF. The CDR3, as DNA: TGTGCCAAGGGACTAGCGGACTACGAGCAGTACTTC.

The chain combines TRBV11-2 with TRBJ2-5; no firm D call. From germline, CDR1 is SGHAT and CDR2 FQNNGV. V gave up 1 base and J gave up 0 bases, with 12 bases separating them. There are 16 residues in the CDR3. The DNA for the CDR3 is TGTGCCAGCAGCTTAGGTAACAGCGCGTACCAAGAGACCCAGTACTTC. Translated, it gives CASSLGNSAYQETQYF.

This chain joins TRBV6-5 and TRBJ2-7; 8 bases map to TRBD1. This CDR3 is 16 amino acids long. The germline V gene encodes CDR1 MNHEY and CDR2 SVGAGI. J lost 5 bases, V lost 5 bases, and 14 bases had no gene match. The CDR3, as DNA: TGTGCCAGCAGTCACTTACCGGGACAGGAGGGTAACGAGCAGTACTTC. It is translated as CASSHLPGQEGNEQYF.

V gene TRBV2 combines with J gene TRBJ2-7; 7 nucleotides match TRBD1. V was pared by 7 bases and J by 1 base, with 4 bases of the junction left unmatched. CDR3 size: 13 residues. Germline V CDR1 and CDR2: SNHLY, FYNNEI. CDR3 residues: CASTSGQSYEQYF. In DNA, the CDR3 is TGTGCCAGCACCTCGGGACAGTCCTACGAGCAGTACTTC. Drawing the rest from reference TRBV2 and TRBJ2-7, the complete variable domain is EPEVTQTPSHQVTQMGQEVILRCVPISNHLYFYWYRQILGQKVEFLVSFYNNEISEKSEIFDDQFSVERPDGSNFTLKIRSTKLEDSAMYFCASTSGQSYEQYFGPGTRLTVT.

The chain couples TRBV10-2 to TRBJ1-2, with 8 nucleotides matching TRBD1. Germline V gene lookup returns CDR1 WSHSY and CDR2 SAAADI. V gave up 4 bases and J gave up 7 bases; unmatched junction bases: 8. The CDR3 sequence is 14 residues long. This CDR3 reads CASSATGEGFGYTF. Written as DNA, the CDR3 is TGCGCCAGCAGTGCGACAGGGGAAGGTTTTGGCTACACCTTC.

This chain joins TRBV6-6 and TRBJ1-2; 8 positions agree with TRBD1. The germline V gene has CDR1 MNHNY and CDR2 SVGAGI (reference sequence). Germline trimming cut 2 bases from V and 1 base from J; bases unmatched to any gene: 6. The CDR3 runs to 16 residues. CDR3: CASSYTGTGYNYGYTF. The DNA of the CDR3 is TGTGCCAGCAGTTACACAGGGACAGGATATAACTATGGCTACACCTTC.

V usage is TRBV4-1 and J usage is TRBJ2-7; D unclear. The ends were cut back, 11 bases at V and 6 bases at J, with 8 bases in the middle. Germline-derived CDR1 and CDR2 are MGHRA and YSYEKL. CDR3 length: 9 residues. DNA of the CDR3: TGCGCCGCCCTTTGCGAGCAGTACTTC. This gives the protein CAALCEQYF.

The chain carries TRBV30 and TRBJ2-7, with D hard to call. Germline V gene lookup returns CDR1 GTSNPN and CDR2 SVGIG (reference sequence). This CDR3 comprises 14 residues. The germline V and J ends were trimmed by 0 bases and 2 bases, with 11 bases remaining between them. The CDR3 sequence: CAWSVNPLTYEQYF. The DNA for the CDR3 is TGTGCCTGGAGTGTAAACCCACTCACCTACGAGCAGTACTTC. The full variable domain, its missing parts supplied by reference TRBV30 and TRBJ2-7, is SQTIHQWPATLVQPVGSPLSLECTVEGTSNPNLYWYRQAAGRGLQLLFYSVGIGQISSEVPQNLSASRPQDRQFILSSKKLLLSDSGFYLCAWSVNPLTYEQYFGPGTRLTVT.

The V call is TRBV7-8, the J call TRBJ2-1, with TRBD1 identical over 9 bases. Unmatched junction bases numbered 12, after V lost 4 bases and J lost 8 bases. CDR3 length equals 16 residues. Germline V gene sequence: CDR1 SGHVS, CDR2 FQNEAQ. The CDR3 loop is CASSSQQGALNDEQFF. In DNA, the CDR3 is TGTGCCAGCAGCTCGCAACAGGGGGCATTAAACGATGAGCAGTTCTTC.

J is TRBJ2-5 and V is TRBV18; 8 bases are a match to TRBD1. This CDR3 comprises 15 residues. Per the germline V gene, CDR1 is KGHSH and CDR2 is LQKENI. Trimming cost V 3 bases and J 3 bases; bases outside gene matches: 6. The DNA of the CDR3 is TGTGCCAGCTCACCCCGGACAGGGATTGAAGAGACCCAGTACTTC. Protein product: CASSPRTGIEETQYF.

V usage is TRBV7-2 and J usage is TRBJ2-1; TRBD2 might be the D (5 bases). Germline loops: CDR1 SGHTA, CDR2 FQGNSA. The CDR3 has 14 amino acids. The V end was cut by 7 bases, the J end by 3 bases, with 13 bases between. This CDR3 reads CASKASTSYNEQFF. The CDR3 coding sequence is TGTGCCAGCAAAGCCAGCACTAGCTACAATGAGCAGTTCTTC.

The chain recombines TRBV9 with TRBJ2-1; 13 nucleotides agree with TRBD2. Germline lookup yields CDR1 SGDLS and CDR2 YYNGEE. The CDR3 has 17 amino acids. After removal of 0 bases from V and 8 bases from J, the junction contained 8 bases not matched to a gene. CDR3 sequence reads: CASSVAGTSGIGDEQFF. CDR3 bases: TGTGCCAGCAGCGTAGCTGGGACTAGCGGGATTGGGGATGAGCAGTTCTTC.

The chain employs TRBV29-1 and TRBJ1-2; possible D gene TRBD1, 5 bases. This CDR3 is 12 amino acids long. Germline values: CDR1 SQVTM, CDR2 ANQGSEA. Trimming shortened V by 3 bases and J by 6 bases, and 11 bases separated the two germline ends. In nucleotides, the CDR3 is TGCAGCGTTGAGGGAGGGGAGGATGGCTACACCTTC. This sequence encodes CSVEGGEDGYTF. The whole variable domain, filled in from reference TRBV29-1 and TRBJ1-2, reads SAVISQKPSRDICQRGTSLTIQCQVDSQVTMMFWYRQQPGQSLTLIATANQGSEATYESGFVIDKFPISRPNLTFSTLTVSNMSPEDSSIYLCSVEGGEDGYTFGSGTRLTVV.

The chain couples TRBV7-9 to TRBJ2-7, with 12 bases fitting TRBD1. J was trimmed by 5 bases and V by 4 bases; bases with no gene match: 6. The CDR3 contains 15 residues. Per germline, CDR1 SEHNR and CDR2 FQNEAQ (reference sequence). The CDR3 DNA sequence: TGTGCCAGCAGCTCGCGGGACAGGGGGCGGGACGAGCAGTACTTC. This sequence encodes CASSSRDRGRDEQYF.

The rearrangement links TRBV7-2 to TRBJ2-2, with a possible D match to TRBD2 (5 bases). CDR3 size: 13 residues. V lost 4 bases and J 4 bases, leaving 7 bases between the germline ends. Germline CDR1 is SGHTA and CDR2 is FQGNSA. This CDR3 reads CASSSGITGELFF. DNA for the CDR3: TGTGCCAGCAGCTCCGGGATCACCGGGGAGCTGTTTTTT.

CDR3 region: CATLGGYNEQFF. The CDR3 DNA follows: TGTGCCACCCTCGGAGGTTACAATGAGCAGTTCTTC. This rearrangement joins TRBV2 to TRBJ2-1; D perhaps matches TRBD2 (5 bases). The CDR3 spans 12 residues. V was clipped by 10 bases and J by 4 bases, with 11 bases between them. Germline V gene lookup returns CDR1 SNHLY and CDR2 FYNNEI.

This clone was observed a single time. This chain joins TRBV6-1 and TRBJ2-7; 8 bases match TRBD1. The V segment lost 5 bases and the J segment 0 bases; nucleotides outside the gene matches: 6. Germline V lookup: CDR1 MNHNS, CDR2 SASEGT. CDR3 size: 15 residues. CDR3 in amino acids: CASSSAGGLSYEQYF. The DNA of the CDR3 is TGTGCCAGCAGTTCGGCAGGGGGCCTCTCCTACGAGCAGTACTTC.

J is TRBJ2-4 and V is TRBV7-9; either TRBD1 or TRBD2 may fit D (5 bases each). V dropped 5 bases and J dropped 0 bases, with 17 bases sitting between them. The CDR3 has 17 residues. Germline assignment: CDR1 SEHNR and CDR2 FQNEAQ (reference sequence). CDR3 sequence (DNA): TGTGCCAGCAGCGGCCGTGGGACGGATCTAGCCAAAAACATTCAGTACTTC. As protein: CASSGRGTDLAKNIQYF.

The genes are TRBV4-1 and TRBJ2-7; 9 bases align to TRBD1. The trim removed 5 bases at V and 7 bases at J, leaving 6 bases unmatched. From germline, CDR1 is MGHRA and CDR2 YSYEKL. This CDR3 contains 13 residues. CDR3 DNA: TGCGCCAGCAGCGATGACAGGGGGGGAGAGCAGTACTTC. This gives the protein CASSDDRGGEQYF.